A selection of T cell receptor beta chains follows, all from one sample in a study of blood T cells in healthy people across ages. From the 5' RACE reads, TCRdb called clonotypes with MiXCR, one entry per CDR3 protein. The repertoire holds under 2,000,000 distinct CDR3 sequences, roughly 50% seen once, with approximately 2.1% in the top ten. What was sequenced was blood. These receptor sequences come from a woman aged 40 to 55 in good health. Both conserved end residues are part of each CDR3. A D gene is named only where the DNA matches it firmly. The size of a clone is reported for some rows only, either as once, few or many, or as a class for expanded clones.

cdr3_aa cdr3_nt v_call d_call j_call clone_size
CASSPQLAGGLNTQYF TGTGCCAGCAGCCCCCAACTAGCGGGGGGACTTAATACGCAGTATTTT TRBV7-2 TRBD2 TRBJ2-3 -
CSVGLQGLGEQYF TGCAGCGTTGGGCTACAGGGGTTGGGCGAGCAGTACTTC TRBV29-1 TRBD1 TRBJ2-7 many
CSAGGDSYEQYF TGCAGTGCAGGCGGAGATTCCTACGAGCAGTACTTC TRBV20-1 - TRBJ2-7 -
CSARTPRGTDTQYF TGCAGTGCTAGAACTCCCAGGGGCACAGATACGCAGTATTTT TRBV20-1 - TRBJ2-3 -
CASTSGPYEQYF TGTGCCAGCACTAGCGGCCCCTACGAGCAGTACTTC TRBV6-1 TRBD2 TRBJ2-7 few
CASSQVPGANTEAFF TGTGCCAGCAGCCAAGTCCCGGGAGCGAACACTGAAGCTTTCTTT TRBV3-1 - TRBJ1-1 -
CASGDQGRSYGYTF TGTGCCAGCGGTGATCAGGGGCGCAGCTATGGCTACACCTTC TRBV12-3/TRBV12-4 - TRBJ1-2 -
CASTYGGHDTDTQYF TGTGCCAGCACCTACGGGGGGCACGACACAGATACGCAGTATTTT TRBV9 - TRBJ2-3 -
CASSIGTGADTEAFF TGTGCCAGTAGTATTGGGACAGGGGCCGACACTGAAGCTTTCTTT TRBV19 TRBD1 TRBJ1-1 -
CASSSRTSGGVMDTQYF TGTGCCAGCAGTTCTCGGACTAGCGGGGGCGTCATGGATACGCAGTATTTT TRBV6-5 TRBD2 TRBJ2-3 -
CSAPDRGLSDTQYF TGCAGTGCCCCAGACAGGGGGCTTTCAGATACGCAGTATTTT TRBV20-1 TRBD1 TRBJ2-3 -
CASSLGSTETQYF TGTGCCAGCAGCTTGGGCTCTACAGAGACCCAGTACTTC TRBV5-6 - TRBJ2-5 few
CSARVGPGNGYTF TGCAGTGCTAGGGTGGGGCCCGGAAATGGCTACACCTTC TRBV20-1 - TRBJ1-2 -
CATPPGSSYEQYF TGTGCCACCCCTCCAGGGAGCTCCTACGAGCAGTACTTC TRBV21-1 - TRBJ2-7 -
CASSLTSAYNEQFF TGTGCCAGCAGCTTAACTAGCGCCTACAATGAGCAGTTCTTC TRBV7-9 TRBD2 TRBJ2-1 few
CAIGTVAYEQYF TGTGCCATCGGGACTGTCGCCTACGAGCAGTACTTC TRBV10-3 - TRBJ2-7 -
CSATRDGRGVETQYF TGCAGTGCTACCAGAGATGGACGGGGAGTGGAGACCCAGTACTTC TRBV20-1 - TRBJ2-5 -
CASSFKGLSTDTQYF TGTGCCAGCAGTTTCAAGGGACTTAGCACAGATACGCAGTATTTT TRBV12-3/TRBV12-4 - TRBJ2-3 few
CASSRGTGGGQPQHF TGTGCCAGCAGCAGGGGTACAGGGGGGGGTCAGCCCCAGCATTTT TRBV7-6 TRBD1 TRBJ1-5 few
CASSVGERLFYGYTF TGTGCCAGCAGCGTGGGGGAGCGACTCTTCTATGGCTACACCTTC TRBV5-5 - TRBJ1-2 -
CASSPASVGELFF TGTGCCAGCAGTCCGGCTAGCGTCGGGGAGCTGTTTTTT TRBV12-3/TRBV12-4 - TRBJ2-2 -
CSARLSGANVLTF TGCAGTGCTAGGCTCTCTGGGGCCAACGTCCTGACTTTC TRBV20-1 - TRBJ2-6 -
CASSITVANEQFF TGTGCCAGCAGTATAACAGTTGCCAATGAGCAGTTCTTC TRBV27 - TRBJ2-1 -
CATLWDGYTF TGTGCCACCCTCTGGGATGGCTACACCTTC TRBV2 - TRBJ1-2 -
CASSLPSNEKLFF TGTGCCAGCAGTTTACCCTCTAATGAAAAACTGTTTTTT TRBV28 - TRBJ1-4 few
CASSRRLMGYEQYF TGTGCCAGCAGTCGCAGACTCATGGGGTACGAGCAGTACTTC TRBV6-5 - TRBJ2-7 -
CASSLGTSGLIQETQYF TGTGCCAGCAGCCTCGGGACTAGCGGGCTGATCCAAGAGACCCAGTACTTC TRBV4-2 TRBD2 TRBJ2-5 -
CSASFPGGWGTEAFF TGCAGTGCTAGTTTTCCAGGGGGCTGGGGGACTGAAGCTTTCTTT TRBV20-1 TRBD1 TRBJ1-1 few
CASRNHRGRNYEQYF TGTGCCAGCAGGAATCACAGGGGGAGAAACTACGAGCAGTACTTC TRBV6-1 TRBD1 TRBJ2-7 -
CATSEQGASGSYNSPLHF TGTGCCACCAGCGAGCAGGGGGCCTCGGGCTCCTATAATTCACCCCTCCACTTT TRBV15 TRBD1 TRBJ1-6 -
CASSSRTEGGKLFF TGTGCCAGCAGCTCACGGACTGAGGGGGGAAAACTGTTTTTT TRBV7-9 - TRBJ1-4 -
CASSPGQGTTNEKLFF TGCGCCAGCAGCCCGGGACAGGGGACAACTAATGAAAAACTGTTTTTT TRBV4-3 TRBD1 TRBJ1-4 few
CATSRDPGGPSGNTIYF TGTGCCACCAGCAGAGATCCGGGGGGCCCCTCTGGAAACACCATATATTTT TRBV15 - TRBJ1-3 -
CASSPRQGQPQYF TGTGCCAGCAGTCCCCGACAGGGCCAACCGCAGTATTTT TRBV28 TRBD1 TRBJ2-3 -
CASSLEGQGHDYTF TGTGCCAGCAGCTTGGAGGGACAGGGGCATGACTACACCTTC TRBV7-2 TRBD1 TRBJ1-2 -
CASSLQGGQGVSGYTF TGTGCCAGCAGCTTACAGGGGGGACAGGGAGTTTCGGGCTACACCTTC TRBV7-8 TRBD1 TRBJ1-2 -
CASSLVAGLAGEQFF TGCGCCAGCAGCTTGGTGGCGGGACTAGCGGGGGAGCAGTTCTTC TRBV5-1 TRBD2 TRBJ2-1 once
CASSLEGLVGYTF TGTGCCAGCAGCTTAGAGGGGTTGGTTGGCTACACCTTC TRBV7-2 - TRBJ1-2 few
CASSEAPGWDTQYF TGTGCCAGCAGTGAAGCCCCAGGATGGGATACGCAGTATTTT TRBV2 - TRBJ2-3 few
CASRTTSGGGGYTF TGTGCCAGCAGAACCACCTCAGGGGGCGGTGGCTACACCTTC TRBV11-2 TRBD1 TRBJ1-2 -
CASTARATANQPQHF TGTGCCAGCACGGCGCGGGCGACAGCAAATCAGCCCCAGCATTTT TRBV6-6 - TRBJ1-5 -
CASTPGGAGYGYTF TGCGCCAGCACCCCCGGAGGGGCTGGGTATGGCTACACCTTC TRBV4-1 - TRBJ1-2 few
CSARERLLGQSSYEQYF TGCAGTGCTAGAGAGAGACTATTGGGACAGAGCTCCTACGAGCAGTACTTC TRBV20-1 TRBD1 TRBJ2-7 -
CASTGSGQGPIPNYGSTF TGTGCCAGCACCGGATCGGGCCAGGGACCCATACCTAACTATGGCTCCACCTTC TRBV28 - TRBJ1-2 -
CASIPGAQGEQFF TGTGCCAGCATCCCAGGGGCGCAGGGAGAGCAGTTCTTC TRBV28 - TRBJ2-1 -
CASRPDRDYGYTF TGTGCCAGCAGGCCAGACAGAGACTATGGCTACACCTTC TRBV7-6 - TRBJ1-2 -
CASGPTGALNSPLHF TGTGCCAGCGGTCCGACAGGGGCTTTAAATTCACCCCTCCACTTT TRBV25-1 TRBD1 TRBJ1-6 -
CASNRRQETQYF TGTGCCAGTAACAGGAGACAAGAGACCCAGTACTTC TRBV28 - TRBJ2-5 -
CASTATSGANVLTF TGTGCCAGCACCGCCACCTCTGGGGCCAACGTCCTGACTTTC TRBV12-3/TRBV12-4 - TRBJ2-6 -
CSARREGYGYTF TGCAGTGCTAGGAGGGAAGGCTATGGCTACACCTTC TRBV20-1 - TRBJ1-2 -
CASSLSSQAYGYTF TGTGCCAGCAGCCTCTCCAGTCAGGCCTATGGCTACACCTTC TRBV5-5 - TRBJ1-2 few